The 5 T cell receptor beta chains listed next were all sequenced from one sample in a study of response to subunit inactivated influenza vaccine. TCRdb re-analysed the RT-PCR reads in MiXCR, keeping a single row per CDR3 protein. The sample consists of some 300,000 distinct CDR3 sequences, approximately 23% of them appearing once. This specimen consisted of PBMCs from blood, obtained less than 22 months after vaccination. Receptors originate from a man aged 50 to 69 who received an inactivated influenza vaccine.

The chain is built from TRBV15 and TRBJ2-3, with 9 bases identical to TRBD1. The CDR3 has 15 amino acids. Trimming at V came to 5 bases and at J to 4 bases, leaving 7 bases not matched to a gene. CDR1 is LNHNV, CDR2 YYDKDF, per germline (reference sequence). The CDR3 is CATSGPGQGADTQYF. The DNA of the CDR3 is TGTGCCACCAGCGGACCGGGACAGGGAGCAGATACGCAGTATTTT.

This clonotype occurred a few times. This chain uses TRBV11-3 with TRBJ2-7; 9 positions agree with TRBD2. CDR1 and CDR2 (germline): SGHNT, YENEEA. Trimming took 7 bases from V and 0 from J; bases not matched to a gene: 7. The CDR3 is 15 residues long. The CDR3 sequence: CASMESGRFSYEQYF. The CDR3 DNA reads TGTGCCAGCATGGAGAGCGGGAGGTTCTCCTACGAGCAGTACTTC.

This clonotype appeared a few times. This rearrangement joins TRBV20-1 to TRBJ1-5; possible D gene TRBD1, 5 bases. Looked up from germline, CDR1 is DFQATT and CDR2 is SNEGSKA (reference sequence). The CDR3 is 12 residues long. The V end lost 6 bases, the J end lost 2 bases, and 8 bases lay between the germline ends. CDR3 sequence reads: CSAQGGNQPQHF. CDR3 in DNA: TGCAGTGCGCAGGGAGGCAATCAGCCCCAGCATTTT.

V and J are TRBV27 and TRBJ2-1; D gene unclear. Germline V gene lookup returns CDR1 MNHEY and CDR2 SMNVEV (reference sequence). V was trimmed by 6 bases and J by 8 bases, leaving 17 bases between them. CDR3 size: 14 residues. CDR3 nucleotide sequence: TGTGCCAGCAGAAAATTACTCCCCGGCGATGAGCAGTTCTTC. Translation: CASRKLLPGDEQFF.

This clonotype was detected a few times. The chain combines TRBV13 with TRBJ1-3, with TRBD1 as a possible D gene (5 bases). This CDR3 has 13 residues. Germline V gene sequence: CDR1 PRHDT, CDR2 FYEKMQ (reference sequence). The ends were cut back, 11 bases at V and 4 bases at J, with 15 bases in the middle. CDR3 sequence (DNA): TGTGCCCCGAGACCGGGGGAAGGAAACACCATATATTTT. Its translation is CAPRPGEGNTIYF.